Below are 5 T cell receptor beta chains sequenced from a single sample in a study of OX40 agonist ivuxolimab in advanced cancers. Assay: immunoSEQ multiplex PCR; the TCRdb copy retains only in-frame clones and omits some. The data contain around 59,000 clones, nearly 90% of them seen just once; the ten biggest clones take up around 12%. The source material was CD4+ or CD8+ T cells sorted from blood, sampled in a trial of the OX40 agonist ivuxolimab. The receptors were gathered from an adult with an advanced solid tumor such as melanoma, head and neck, liver or kidney cancer.

DNA for the CDR3: TGTGCCAGCAGCTCCGGTAGCACAGATGAAAAACTGTTTTTT. Translation: CASSSGSTDEKLFF. This chain uses TRBV11-2 with TRBJ1-4, with unresolved D. V was clipped by 4 bases and J by 6 bases, with 12 bases between them. CDR1 and CDR2 from the germline V gene are SGHAT and FQNNGV. The CDR3 runs to 14 residues. Full variable domain (rest looked up from reference TRBV11-2 and TRBJ1-4): EAGVAQSPRYKIIEKRQSVAFWCNPISGHATLYWYQQILGQGPKLLIQFQNNGVVDDSQLPKDRFSAERLKGVDSTLKIQPAKLEDSAVYLCASSSGSTDEKLFFGSGTQLSVL.

V gene TRBV10-2 combines with J gene TRBJ1-4; 8 bases are a match to TRBD1. Germline V CDR1 and CDR2: WSHSY, SAAADI. V dropped 8 bases and J dropped 7; count of bases not matched to a gene: 12. CDR3 length: 15 residues. CDR3 DNA sequence: TGCGCCAGCCAAGGACAGGGCTTGGAGGGTGAAAAACTGTTTTTT. This codes for CASQGQGLEGEKLFF.

This chain connects TRBV4-1 to TRBJ2-3; D possibly corresponds to TRBD2 (5 bases). CDR3 size: 15 residues. The germline V and J ends were trimmed by 7 bases and 0 bases, with 14 bases remaining between them. CDR1 and CDR2 from the germline V gene are MGHRA and YSYEKL. The CDR3 here is CASNRVGGSTDTQYF. For the CDR3, the DNA is TGCGCCAGCAATAGGGTCGGCGGGAGCACAGATACGCAGTATTTT.

The rearrangement uses TRBV4-1 and TRBJ2-1; 7 positions agree with TRBD2. The V segment lost 1 base and the J segment 1 base; nucleotides outside the gene matches: 4. Germline V gene lookup returns CDR1 MGHRA and CDR2 YSYEKL. The CDR3 runs 16 residues. The CDR3 region is CASSQGEGPSYNEQFF. CDR3 DNA: TGCGCCAGCAGCCAAGGGGAGGGGCCTTCCTACAATGAGCAGTTCTTC.

The table lists this clone with a count of one. This chain connects TRBV4-3 to TRBJ2-3; TRBD2 is a possible D gene (5 bases). Trimming stripped 4 bases from V and 4 bases from J, with 12 bases between. This CDR3 is built from 14 residues. CDR1 is LGHNA and CDR2 is YSLEER in the germline V gene. The CDR3 sequence is CASSPSAGADTQYF. CDR3 nucleotide sequence: TGCGCCAGCAGCCCCTCGGCGGGTGCAGATACGCAGTATTTT.